Described below is a single T cell receptor beta chain sequence and its context. What this receptor recognizes is not known. The input lacks base qualities; no much larger clone sits a single base away. Genomic DNA was extracted from sorted cells for sequencing of the TCRbeta CDR3 region. The immunoSEQ Assay was used to sequence the TCRbeta CDR3 regions. TCRdb obtained this table from immuneACCESS and retained in-frame rearrangements with V and J assigned. These tables miss some clones; where compared with another copy, unresolved V genes account for less than half of the shortfall, and the remainder is unexplained. This sample has about 72,000 clones in its table, and around four fifths of those were observed once. The ten largest clones take up 2.5% of the sample. The sample originates from a study of OX40 agonist ivuxolimab in advanced cancers. For the study in its entirety: Ivuxolimab, which targeted the costimulatory receptor OX40 (CD134), was an agonistic, fully human IgG2 monoclonal antibody. The paper covers the monotherapy dose-escalation part of the phase I ivuxolimab trial, which included N ≈ 50 patients. In the dose-escalation cohort, 70% to 85% of patients were male, and the mean age was around 60 years with a range of roughly 20 to 80. Three dose-escalation patients achieved partial responses, one with hepatocellular carcinoma and two with cutaneous melanoma. Patients were allowed to have had prior anti-PD-1, anti-PD-L1 or anti-CTLA-4 therapy, and around 40% of the dose-escalation patients had previously received checkpoint inhibitors. Among the 50 to 55 dose-escalation patients, about 20 had hepatocellular carcinoma, approximately 15 melanoma, 9 renal cell carcinoma and 9 head and neck cancer. Peripheral TCRbeta sequencing aimed to test whether ivuxolimab altered TCR sequence diversity and caused clonal T-cell expansion. Intravenous ivuxolimab was administered to patients every 2 weeks at six dose levels: 0.01, 0.1, 0.3, 1.5, 3 and 10 mg/kg. The research as a whole found: Clonal expansion of both CD4+ and CD8+ blood T cells was observed from baseline to week 6 at doses 0.1 to 3.0 mg/kg. Partial responders in the 0.1-3.0 mg/kg groups had among the lowest normalized peripheral clonal expansion, especially among CD8+ T cells. After ivuxolimab, more expanded clones were found on average in CD8+ T cells than in CD4+ T cells. Low levels of normalized T-cell clonal expansion were also shown by some nonresponding patients. The antigen specificity of the peripheral T cells that underwent clonal expansion was not determined.

Patients with a history of autoimmune disease or receiving systemic immunosuppression were excluded from the trial. Peripheral blood for TCR sequencing was collected from all dose cohorts at baseline, on cycle 4 day 1, and on cycle 7 day 1. Samples came from an open-label, multicenter, first-in-human phase I dose-escalation trial of ivuxolimab. Adults with locally advanced or metastatic head and neck squamous cell, hepatocellular, melanoma or renal cell carcinoma were enrolled in the trial. CD4+ and CD8+ T cells were sorted separately from peripheral blood before TCR sequencing. Spanning cysteine to phenylalanine, the CDR3 consists of 16 amino acids. Of all the DNA, just the CDR3 is kept, 48 bases in frame from base 1. CDR1 and CDR2, looked up from the germline V gene (reference sequence), are LNHDA and SQIVND. The trim is 1 base for V and 2 bases for J, with a gap of 12 bases between the germline ends.

The receptor was isolated from an adult with an advanced solid tumor such as melanoma, head and neck, liver or kidney cancer. The input for sequencing was CD4+ or CD8+ T cells sorted from blood, taken in a trial of the OX40 agonist ivuxolimab. The chain is encoded by TRBV19 joined to TRBJ1-5; D gene: possibly TRBD1, on 5 matching bases. This receptor has the CDR3 CASSIVVRAGNQPQHF. Here is the DNA: TGTGCCAGTAGTATAGTCGTCAGGGCTGGCAATCAGCCCCAGCATTTT.